Listed below are T cell receptor beta chains from one sample, sequenced in a study of shared clonotypes between healthy human individuals. Generated by immunoSEQ multiplex PCR, the TCRdb table keeps only in-frame clones and is missing some. The sample includes approximately 1.4 million clones, approximately 98% of them seen just once. Input material: naive CD4+ T cells sorted from blood. The receptors were gathered from a man aged 25-40 years in good health. The CDR3 runs from the conserved cysteine through the conserved F or W. Fields, in order: J gene, V gene, clone size, D gene, CDR3 protein, CDR3 DNA. A D gene is named only where the DNA matches it firmly. Clone size appears in some rows only: once, few, many, or a class for an expanded clone.

J gene: TRBJ2-7
V gene: TRBV25-1
clone size: -
D gene: -
CDR3 protein: CASAPVGSLEQYF
CDR3 DNA: TGTGCCAGCGCCCCAGTTGGGAGTCTAGAGCAGTACTTC

J gene: TRBJ1-2
V gene: TRBV6-1
clone size: -
D gene: TRBD1
CDR3 protein: CASSATGQGRGYGYTF
CDR3 DNA: TGTGCCAGCAGTGCTACGGGACAGGGGCGAGGCTATGGCTACACCTTC

J gene: TRBJ1-5
V gene: TRBV28
clone size: -
D gene: -
CDR3 protein: CASSSFFDWTPNSNQPQHF
CDR3 DNA: TGTGCCAGCAGCTCATTTTTTGACTGGACACCAAATAGCAATCAGCCCCAGCATTTT

J gene: TRBJ1-5
V gene: TRBV5-8
clone size: -
D gene: -
CDR3 protein: CASSLRRGPQHF
CDR3 DNA: TGTGCCAGCAGCTTGCGCCGGGGGCCCCAGCATTTT

J gene: TRBJ2-1
V gene: TRBV5-5
clone size: -
D gene: TRBD2
CDR3 protein: CASSPRTSSNEQFF
CDR3 DNA: TGTGCCAGCAGCCCTAGGACTAGCAGCAATGAGCAGTTCTTC

J gene: TRBJ2-7
V gene: TRBV21-1
clone size: -
D gene: -
CDR3 protein: CASSRGQDYEQYF
CDR3 DNA: TGTGCCAGCAGCAGGGGGCAGGACTACGAGCAGTACTTC

J gene: TRBJ2-5
V gene: TRBV18
clone size: -
D gene: -
CDR3 protein: CASSLYPGDQYF
CDR3 DNA: TGTGCCAGCTCACTATACCCGGGAGACCAGTACTTC

J gene: TRBJ2-7
V gene: TRBV5-5
clone size: -
D gene: -
CDR3 protein: CASRGVGQQGEQYF
CDR3 DNA: TGTGCCAGCAGGGGGGTAGGACAGCAGGGCGAGCAGTACTTC

J gene: TRBJ2-1
V gene: TRBV6-1
clone size: -
D gene: -
CDR3 protein: CASSESRTYNEQFF
CDR3 DNA: TGTGCCAGCAGTGAAAGTAGGACTTACAATGAGCAGTTCTTC

J gene: TRBJ2-7
V gene: TRBV30
clone size: -
D gene: -
CDR3 protein: CAWSVHRGLSVYEQYF
CDR3 DNA: TGTGCCTGGAGTGTACACCGGGGACTTTCGGTCTACGAGCAGTACTTC

J gene: TRBJ2-7
V gene: TRBV28
clone size: -
D gene: -
CDR3 protein: CASSLGTSYEQYF
CDR3 DNA: TGTGCCAGCAGTTTAGGGACCTCCTACGAGCAGTACTTC

J gene: TRBJ1-1
V gene: TRBV7-9
clone size: -
D gene: -
CDR3 protein: CASSLAPTGGTEAFF
CDR3 DNA: TGTGCCAGCAGCTTAGCGCCCACAGGAGGGACTGAAGCTTTCTTT

J gene: TRBJ2-2
V gene: TRBV10-3
clone size: -
D gene: -
CDR3 protein: CAISGGSPGTGELFF
CDR3 DNA: TGTGCCATCAGTGGCGGCAGCCCTGGAACCGGGGAGCTGTTTTTT

J gene: TRBJ1-5
V gene: TRBV19
clone size: once
D gene: -
CDR3 protein: CASSTVSNQPQHF
CDR3 DNA: TGTGCCAGTAGTACAGTTAGCAATCAGCCCCAGCATTTT

J gene: TRBJ2-2
V gene: TRBV4-1
clone size: -
D gene: -
CDR3 protein: CASSLVVRTGELFF
CDR3 DNA: TGCGCCAGCAGTCTAGTGGTGCGGACCGGGGAGCTGTTTTTT

J gene: TRBJ2-1
V gene: TRBV7-2
clone size: -
D gene: TRBD2
CDR3 protein: CASRTGGLAKIPSYNEQFF
CDR3 DNA: TGTGCCAGCAGGACTGGGGGACTAGCGAAAATCCCCTCCTACAATGAGCAGTTCTTC

J gene: TRBJ2-3
V gene: TRBV28
clone size: -
D gene: TRBD1
CDR3 protein: CASSVTGTGVTDTQYF
CDR3 DNA: TGTGCCAGCAGTGTTACCGGGACAGGGGTCACAGATACGCAGTATTTT

J gene: TRBJ1-2
V gene: TRBV14
clone size: -
D gene: -
CDR3 protein: CASSPWGGNYGYTF
CDR3 DNA: TGTGCCAGCAGCCCCTGGGGGGGAAACTATGGCTACACCTTC

J gene: TRBJ2-7
V gene: TRBV5-1
clone size: -
D gene: -
CDR3 protein: CASSLPLLSKQGKESEQYF
CDR3 DNA: TGCGCCAGCAGCTTGCCGCTGTTATCGAAGCAGGGTAAGGAATCTGAGCAGTACTTC

J gene: TRBJ2-1
V gene: TRBV6-5
clone size: -
D gene: TRBD1
CDR3 protein: CASSYHRTGGGNEQFF
CDR3 DNA: TGTGCCAGCAGTTACCACAGGACAGGGGGTGGCAATGAGCAGTTCTTC

J gene: TRBJ2-1
V gene: TRBV18
clone size: -
D gene: TRBD2
CDR3 protein: CASSPLTSGRDEQFF
CDR3 DNA: TGTGCCAGCTCACCTCTAACTAGCGGGAGAGATGAGCAGTTCTTC

J gene: TRBJ1-1
V gene: TRBV5-3
clone size: -
D gene: TRBD1
CDR3 protein: CARRATGAGTEAFF
CDR3 DNA: TGTGCCAGAAGGGCTACAGGGGCAGGCACTGAAGCTTTCTTT

J gene: TRBJ2-2
V gene: TRBV30
clone size: -
D gene: -
CDR3 protein: CAWSARLGRGFGELFF
CDR3 DNA: TGTGCCTGGAGTGCCCGACTAGGTCGGGGCTTCGGGGAGCTGTTTTTT

J gene: TRBJ2-4
V gene: TRBV27
clone size: -
D gene: -
CDR3 protein: CASSSWDQVSKNIQYF
CDR3 DNA: TGTGCCAGCAGTTCCTGGGATCAGGTATCCAAAAACATTCAGTACTTC

J gene: TRBJ2-7
V gene: TRBV20-1
clone size: -
D gene: -
CDR3 protein: CSARQGSEQYF
CDR3 DNA: TGCAGTGCTAGACAGGGTTCCGAGCAGTACTTC

J gene: TRBJ1-2
V gene: TRBV9
clone size: -
D gene: TRBD1
CDR3 protein: CASSVVQGAGGYTF
CDR3 DNA: TGTGCCAGCAGCGTAGTTCAGGGGGCGGGTGGCTACACCTTC

J gene: TRBJ2-7
V gene: TRBV2
clone size: -
D gene: TRBD1
CDR3 protein: CASSPGTGSYEQYF
CDR3 DNA: TGTGCCAGCAGTCCCGGGACAGGGTCATACGAGCAGTACTTC

J gene: TRBJ2-3
V gene: TRBV7-8
clone size: -
D gene: -
CDR3 protein: CASSLGTRSSTDTQYF
CDR3 DNA: TGTGCCAGCAGCTTGGGGACACGGTCTAGCACAGATACGCAGTATTTT

J gene: TRBJ2-2
V gene: TRBV29-1
clone size: -
D gene: TRBD2
CDR3 protein: CSGGPAGGPGELFF
CDR3 DNA: TGCAGCGGTGGACCAGCGGGAGGGCCCGGGGAGCTGTTTTTT

J gene: TRBJ2-7
V gene: TRBV7-2
clone size: -
D gene: -
CDR3 protein: CASNPAGGYEQYF
CDR3 DNA: TGTGCCAGCAACCCGGCTGGGGGCTACGAGCAGTACTTC

J gene: TRBJ2-7
V gene: TRBV6-1
clone size: -
D gene: -
CDR3 protein: CASSDFSGMAYEQYF
CDR3 DNA: TGTGCCAGCAGTGACTTCTCCGGGATGGCCTACGAGCAGTACTTC

J gene: TRBJ2-4
V gene: TRBV14
clone size: once
D gene: -
CDR3 protein: CASSQGDSGREAKNIQYF
CDR3 DNA: TGTGCCAGCAGCCAAGGAGACTCGGGGAGAGAGGCCAAAAACATTCAGTACTTC

J gene: TRBJ1-1
V gene: TRBV6-6
clone size: -
D gene: TRBD1
CDR3 protein: CASSYGARGLTEAFF
CDR3 DNA: TGTGCCAGCAGTTACGGGGCCAGGGGGCTCACTGAAGCTTTCTTT

J gene: TRBJ1-5
V gene: TRBV6-1
clone size: -
D gene: -
CDR3 protein: CASRGTQPQHF
CDR3 DNA: TGTGCCAGCAGGGGAACTCAGCCCCAGCATTTT

J gene: TRBJ2-7
V gene: TRBV5-5
clone size: -
D gene: TRBD1
CDR3 protein: CASSSTGTYEQYF
CDR3 DNA: TGTGCCAGCAGCTCGACAGGGACCTACGAGCAGTACTTC

J gene: TRBJ2-1
V gene: TRBV2
clone size: -
D gene: -
CDR3 protein: CASSSLGNEQFF
CDR3 DNA: TGTGCCAGCAGTTCCCTGGGTAATGAGCAGTTCTTC

J gene: TRBJ2-3
V gene: TRBV5-1
clone size: -
D gene: -
CDR3 protein: CASSLEPSGDTQYF
CDR3 DNA: TGCGCCAGCAGCTTGGAGCCCAGCGGTGATACGCAGTATTTT

J gene: TRBJ1-5
V gene: TRBV6-1
clone size: once
D gene: -
CDR3 protein: CASSGVANQPQHF
CDR3 DNA: TGTGCCAGCAGTGGAGTCGCCAATCAGCCCCAGCATTTT

J gene: TRBJ2-7
V gene: TRBV28
clone size: -
D gene: TRBD2
CDR3 protein: CASSFAGLAGSYEQYF
CDR3 DNA: TGTGCCAGCAGTTTTGCTGGGCTAGCGGGATCCTACGAGCAGTACTTC

J gene: TRBJ2-6
V gene: TRBV5-5
clone size: -
D gene: TRBD1
CDR3 protein: CASSRGTGGRSGANVLTF
CDR3 DNA: TGTGCCAGCAGCCGTGGGACAGGGGGTCGGTCTGGGGCCAACGTCCTGACTTTC

J gene: TRBJ2-3
V gene: TRBV5-1
clone size: once
D gene: -
CDR3 protein: CASSLVALDGENTQYF
CDR3 DNA: TGCGCCAGCAGCTTGGTCGCTCTAGACGGGGAGAATACGCAGTATTTT

J gene: TRBJ1-3
V gene: TRBV11-3
clone size: -
D gene: -
CDR3 protein: CASSLDPGNTIYF
CDR3 DNA: TGTGCCAGCAGCTTAGATCCTGGAAACACCATATATTTT